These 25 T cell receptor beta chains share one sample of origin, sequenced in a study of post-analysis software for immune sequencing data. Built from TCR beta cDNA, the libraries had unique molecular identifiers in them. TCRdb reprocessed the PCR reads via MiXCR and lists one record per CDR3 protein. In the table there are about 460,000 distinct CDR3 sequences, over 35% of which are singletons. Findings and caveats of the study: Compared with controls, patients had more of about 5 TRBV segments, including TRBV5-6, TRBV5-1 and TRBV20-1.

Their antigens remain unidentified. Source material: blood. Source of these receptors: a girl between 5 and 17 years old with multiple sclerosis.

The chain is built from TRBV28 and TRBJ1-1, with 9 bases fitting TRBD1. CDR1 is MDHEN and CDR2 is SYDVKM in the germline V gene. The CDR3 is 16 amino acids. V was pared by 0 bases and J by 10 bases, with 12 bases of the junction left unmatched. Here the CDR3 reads CASSLWGRDREGAAFF. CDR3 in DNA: TGTGCCAGCAGTTTATGGGGCCGGGACAGGGAAGGGGCAGCTTTCTTT.

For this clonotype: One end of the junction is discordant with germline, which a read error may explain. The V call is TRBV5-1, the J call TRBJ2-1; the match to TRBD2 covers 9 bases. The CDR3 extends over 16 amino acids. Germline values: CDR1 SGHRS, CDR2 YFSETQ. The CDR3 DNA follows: TGCGCCAGCAGCTGGGGGACTAGCTTTTTCCACAATAAGCAGTTCTTC. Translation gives CASSWGTSFFHNKQFF. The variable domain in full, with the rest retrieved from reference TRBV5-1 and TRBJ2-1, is KAGVTQTPRYLIKTRGQQVTLSCSPISGHRSVSWYQQTPGQGLQFLFEYFSETQRNKGNFPGRFSGRQFSNSRSEMNVSTLELGDSALYLCASSWGTSFFHNKQFFGPGTRLTVL.

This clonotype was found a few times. The chain's CDR3 is CATLGPPQGKYNEQFF. For the CDR3, the DNA is TGTGCCACCTTGGGCCCCCCCCAAGGAAAGTACAATGAGCAGTTCTTC. The chain has TRBV7-9 and TRBJ2-1; D is ambiguous. Trimming took off 10 bases at V and 4 bases at J, with 23 bases between the two ends. CDR1 SEHNR and CDR2 FQNEAQ come from the germline V gene (reference sequence). This CDR3 has 16 residues.

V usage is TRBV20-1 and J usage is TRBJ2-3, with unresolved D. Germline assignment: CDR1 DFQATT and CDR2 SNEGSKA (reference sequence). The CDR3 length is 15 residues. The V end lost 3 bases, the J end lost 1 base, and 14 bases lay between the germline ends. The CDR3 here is CSARAGDVRTDTQYF. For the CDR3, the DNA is TGCAGTGCTAGGGCTGGGGATGTCCGCACAGATACGCAGTATTTT.

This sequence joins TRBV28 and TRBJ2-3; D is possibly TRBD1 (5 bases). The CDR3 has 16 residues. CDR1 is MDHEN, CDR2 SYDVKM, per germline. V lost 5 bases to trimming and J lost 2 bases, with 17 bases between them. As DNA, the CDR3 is TGTGCCAGCAGTCTCCCTGGTGGGGCCTCCACAGATACGCAGTATTTT. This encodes CASSLPGGASTDTQYF.

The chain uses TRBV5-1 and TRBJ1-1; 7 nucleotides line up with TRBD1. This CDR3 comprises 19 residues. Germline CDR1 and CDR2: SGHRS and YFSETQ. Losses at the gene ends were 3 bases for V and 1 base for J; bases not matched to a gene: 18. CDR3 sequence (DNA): TGCGCCAGCAGCTCCGAAAACAGGGGCAGGTACAAATCGAACACTGAAGCTTTCTTT. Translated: CASSSENRGRYKSNTEAFF.

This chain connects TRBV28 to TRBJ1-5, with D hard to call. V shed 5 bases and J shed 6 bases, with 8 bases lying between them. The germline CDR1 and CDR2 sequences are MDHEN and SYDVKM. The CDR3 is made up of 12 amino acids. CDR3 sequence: CASSPNPQPQHF. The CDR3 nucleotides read TGTGCCAGCAGTCCCAACCCTCAGCCCCAGCATTTT.

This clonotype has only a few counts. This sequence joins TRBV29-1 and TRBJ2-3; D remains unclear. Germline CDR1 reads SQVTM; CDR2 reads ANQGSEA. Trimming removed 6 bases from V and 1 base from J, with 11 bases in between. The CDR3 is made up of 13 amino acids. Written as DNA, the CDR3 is TGCAGCGTGCTTTTAAAAGGCACAGATACGCAGTATTTT. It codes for CSVLLKGTDTQYF.

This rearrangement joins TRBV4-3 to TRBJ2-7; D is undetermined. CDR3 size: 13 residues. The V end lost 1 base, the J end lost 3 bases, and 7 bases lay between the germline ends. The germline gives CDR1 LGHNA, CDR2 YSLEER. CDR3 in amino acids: CASSQVKDYEQYF. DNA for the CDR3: TGCGCCAGCAGCCAAGTTAAGGACTACGAGCAGTACTTC.

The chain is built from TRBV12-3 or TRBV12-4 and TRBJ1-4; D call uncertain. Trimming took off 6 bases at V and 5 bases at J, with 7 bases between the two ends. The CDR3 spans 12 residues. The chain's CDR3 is CASRQTNEKLFF. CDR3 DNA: TGTGCCAGCAGACAGACGAATGAAAAACTGTTTTTT.

CDR3 nucleotides: TGCAGTGCTAGTCACGGACAGGGACGGAGTGGCTACACCTTC. Protein product: CSASHGQGRSGYTF. This chain uses TRBV20-1 with TRBJ1-2, with 8 bases aligning to TRBD1. V was clipped by 3 bases and J by 7 bases; unmatched bases: 10. Germline lookup yields CDR1 DFQATT and CDR2 SNEGSKA (reference sequence). CDR3 length: 14 amino acids.

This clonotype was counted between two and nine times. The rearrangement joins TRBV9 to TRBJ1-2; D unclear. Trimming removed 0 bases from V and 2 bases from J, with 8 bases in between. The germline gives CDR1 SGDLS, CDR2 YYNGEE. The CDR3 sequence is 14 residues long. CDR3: CASSVEGANYGYTF. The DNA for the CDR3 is TGTGCCAGCAGCGTAGAAGGAGCCAACTATGGCTACACCTTC.

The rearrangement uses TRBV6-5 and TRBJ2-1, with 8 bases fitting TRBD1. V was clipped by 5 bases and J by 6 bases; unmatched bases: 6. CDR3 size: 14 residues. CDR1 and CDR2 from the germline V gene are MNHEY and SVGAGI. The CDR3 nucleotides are TGTGCCAGCAGTCGGACAGGGAGTACCAATGAGCAGTTCTTC. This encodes CASSRTGSTNEQFF.

CDR3 DNA: TGTGCCAGCAGTATACGGATGAGCTCCTATAATTCACCCCTCCACTTT. Translated, it gives CASSIRMSSYNSPLHF. The rearrangement joins TRBV27 to TRBJ1-6; D unresolved. V lost 5 bases to trimming and J lost 0 bases, with 11 bases between them. Per germline, CDR1 MNHEY and CDR2 SMNVEV (reference sequence). The CDR3 spans 16 residues.

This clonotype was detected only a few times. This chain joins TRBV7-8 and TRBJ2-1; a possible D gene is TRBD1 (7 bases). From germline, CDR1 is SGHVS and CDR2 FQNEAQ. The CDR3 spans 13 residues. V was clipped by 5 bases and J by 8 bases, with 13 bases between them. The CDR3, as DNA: TGTGCCAGCAGCGAATTCAGGGGGGATGAGCAGTTCTTC. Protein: CASSEFRGDEQFF.

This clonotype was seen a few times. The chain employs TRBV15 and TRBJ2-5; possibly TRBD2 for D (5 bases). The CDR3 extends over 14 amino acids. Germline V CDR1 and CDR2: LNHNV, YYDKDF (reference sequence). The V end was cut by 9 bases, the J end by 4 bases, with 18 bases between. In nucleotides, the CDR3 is TGTGCCACGTCCCGGGATACCTTACGAGAGACCCAGTACTTC. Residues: CATSRDTLRETQYF.

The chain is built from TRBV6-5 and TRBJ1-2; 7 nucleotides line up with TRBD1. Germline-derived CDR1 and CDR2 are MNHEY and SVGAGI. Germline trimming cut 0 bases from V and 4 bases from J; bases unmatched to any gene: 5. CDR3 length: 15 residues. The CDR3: CASSYSVNRGYGYTF. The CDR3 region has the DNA TGTGCCAGCAGTTACTCGGTTAACAGGGGCTATGGCTACACCTTC.

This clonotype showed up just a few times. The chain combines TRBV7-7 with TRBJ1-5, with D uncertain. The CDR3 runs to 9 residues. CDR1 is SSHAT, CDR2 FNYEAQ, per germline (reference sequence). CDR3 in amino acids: CALNQPQHF. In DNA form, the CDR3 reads TGTGCTCTTAATCAGCCCCAGCATTTT.

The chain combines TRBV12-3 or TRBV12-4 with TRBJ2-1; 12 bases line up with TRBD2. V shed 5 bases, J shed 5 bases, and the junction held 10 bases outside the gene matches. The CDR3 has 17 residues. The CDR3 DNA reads TGTGCCAGCAGTCCCCGAGCGACTAGCGGGAGACACAATGAGCAGTTCTTC. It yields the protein CASSPRATSGRHNEQFF.

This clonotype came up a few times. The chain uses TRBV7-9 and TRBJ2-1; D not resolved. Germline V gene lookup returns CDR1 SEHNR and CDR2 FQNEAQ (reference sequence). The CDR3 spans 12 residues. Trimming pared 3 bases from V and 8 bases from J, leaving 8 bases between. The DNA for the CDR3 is TGTGCCAGCAGCTTCCCCCTTTATGAGCAGTTCTTC. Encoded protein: CASSFPLYEQFF.

Here the CDR3 DNA reads TGCGCCAGCAGCCAAGATCTCGGACTAGCGGGAGCCGAGCAGTACTTC. Its protein is CASSQDLGLAGAEQYF. The chain recombines TRBV4-3 with TRBJ2-5, with 13 positions matching TRBD2. Matching the DNA end better, TRBJ2-7 makes the J call doubtful. The CDR3 spans 16 residues. The germline gives CDR1 LGHNA, CDR2 YSLEER.

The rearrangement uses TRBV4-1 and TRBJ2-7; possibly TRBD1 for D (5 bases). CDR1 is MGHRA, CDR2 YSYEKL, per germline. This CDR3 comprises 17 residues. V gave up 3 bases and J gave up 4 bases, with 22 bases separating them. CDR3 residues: CASSQLGALREGYEQYF. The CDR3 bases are TGCGCCAGCAGCCAGTTAGGGGCCCTACGAGAAGGGTACGAGCAGTACTTC.

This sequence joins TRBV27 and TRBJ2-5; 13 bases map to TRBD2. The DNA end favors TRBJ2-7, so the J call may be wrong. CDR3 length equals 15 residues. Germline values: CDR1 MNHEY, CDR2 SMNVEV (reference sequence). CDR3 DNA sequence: TGTGCCAGCAGTCCCGGGACTAGCGGGAATCGCGAGCAGTACTTC. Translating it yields CASSPGTSGNREQYF.

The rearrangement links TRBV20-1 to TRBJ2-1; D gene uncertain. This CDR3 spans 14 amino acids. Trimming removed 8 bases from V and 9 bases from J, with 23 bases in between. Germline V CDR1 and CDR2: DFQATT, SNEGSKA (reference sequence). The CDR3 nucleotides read TGCAGTACTTCCCGACCCAACATCCTAAGTGAGCAGTTCTTC. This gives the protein CSTSRPNILSEQFF.

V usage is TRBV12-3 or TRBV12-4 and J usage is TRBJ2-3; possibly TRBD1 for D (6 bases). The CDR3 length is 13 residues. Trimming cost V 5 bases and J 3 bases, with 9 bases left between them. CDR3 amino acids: CASSVTGTDTQYF. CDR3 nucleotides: TGTGCCAGCAGTGTAACAGGGACAGATACGCAGTATTTT.